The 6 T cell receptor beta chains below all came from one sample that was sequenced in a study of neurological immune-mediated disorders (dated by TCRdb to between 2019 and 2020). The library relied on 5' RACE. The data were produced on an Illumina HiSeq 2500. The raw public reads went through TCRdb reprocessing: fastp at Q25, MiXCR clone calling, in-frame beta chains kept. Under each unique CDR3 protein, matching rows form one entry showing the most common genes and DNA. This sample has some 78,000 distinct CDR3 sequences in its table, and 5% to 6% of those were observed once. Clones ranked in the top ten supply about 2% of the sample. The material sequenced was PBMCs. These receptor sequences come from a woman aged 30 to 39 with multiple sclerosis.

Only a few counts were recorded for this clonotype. CDR3 sequence reads: CSAHPGLADTQYF. CDR3 in DNA: TGCAGTGCCCACCCGGGACTAGCGGATACGCAGTATTTT. The J gene is TRBJ2-3, the V gene TRBV20-1, with 10 positions matching TRBD2. The CDR3 sequence is 13 residues long. Trimming took 6 bases from V and 6 from J; bases not matched to a gene: 6. Germline-derived CDR1 and CDR2 are DFQATT and SNEGSKA (reference sequence).

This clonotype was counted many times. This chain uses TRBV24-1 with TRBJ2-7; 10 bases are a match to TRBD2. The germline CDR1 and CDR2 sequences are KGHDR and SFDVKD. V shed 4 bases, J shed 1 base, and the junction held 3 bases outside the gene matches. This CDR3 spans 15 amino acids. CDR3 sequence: CATSEAGGPSYEQYF. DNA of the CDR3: TGTGCCACCAGTGAAGCGGGAGGGCCATCCTACGAGCAGTACTTC.

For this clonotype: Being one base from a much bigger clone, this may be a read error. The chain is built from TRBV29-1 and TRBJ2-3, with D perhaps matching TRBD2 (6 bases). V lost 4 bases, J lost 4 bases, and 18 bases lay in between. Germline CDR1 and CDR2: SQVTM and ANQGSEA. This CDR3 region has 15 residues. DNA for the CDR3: TGCAGCGTTGCCGGGGGACTTACCGGACCAGATACGCAGTATTTT. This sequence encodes CSVAGGLTGPDTQYF.

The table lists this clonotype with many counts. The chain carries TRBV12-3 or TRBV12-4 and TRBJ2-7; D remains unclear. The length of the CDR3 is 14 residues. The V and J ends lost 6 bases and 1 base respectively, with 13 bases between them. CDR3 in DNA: TGTGCCAGCAGCCCATCCGACGGTTCCTACGAGCAGTACTTC. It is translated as CASSPSDGSYEQYF.

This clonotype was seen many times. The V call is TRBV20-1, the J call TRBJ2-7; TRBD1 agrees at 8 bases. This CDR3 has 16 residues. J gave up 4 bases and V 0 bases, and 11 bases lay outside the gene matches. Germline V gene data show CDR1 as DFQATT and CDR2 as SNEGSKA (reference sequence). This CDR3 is CSARDFRGQGGYEQYF. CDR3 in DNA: TGCAGTGCTAGAGACTTTCGAGGACAGGGTGGGTACGAGCAGTACTTC.

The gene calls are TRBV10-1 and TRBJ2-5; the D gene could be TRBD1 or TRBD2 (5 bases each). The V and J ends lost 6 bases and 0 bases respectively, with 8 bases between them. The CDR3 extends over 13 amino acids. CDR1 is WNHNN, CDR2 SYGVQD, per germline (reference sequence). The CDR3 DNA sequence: TGCGCCAGCAGCCGGGACCACCAAGAGACCCAGTACTTC. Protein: CASSRDHQETQYF.